The clone carrying this TCR beta chain was observed a single time. The data originate from a study of T cell changes during pregnancy in multiple sclerosis. Using immunoSEQ multiplex PCR, the repertoire was profiled, and TCRdb retains in-frame clones only, with some absent. The data contain about 57,000 clones, 93% of them singletons. CDR1 and CDR2 (germline): LNHDA, SQIVND (reference sequence). The CDR3 runs to 15 residues. J was trimmed by 8 bases and V by 8 bases; bases with no gene match: 10. The sequence was collected from a female donor with multiple sclerosis, enrolled in a pregnancy study. The sample was peripheral blood, taken after pregnancy. The chain recombines TRBV19 with TRBJ2-1; 12 positions agree with TRBD2. The CDR3 DNA sequence: TGTGCCAGTGGAGAACTAGCGGGAGGTTACGATGAGCAGTTCTTC. This gives the protein CASGELAGGYDEQFF. Based on the CDR3 plus reference TRBV19 and TRBJ2-1, the full variable domain is DGGITQSPKYLFRKEGQNVTLSCEQNLNHDAMYWYRQDPGQGLRLIYYSQIVNDFQKGDIAEGYSVSREKKESFPLTVTSAQKNPTAFYLCASGELAGGYDEQFFGPGTRLTVL.